Shown below are 16 T cell receptor beta chains from a single sample sequenced in a study of T cells in Graves' hyperthyroidism and ophthalmopathy. TCR beta CDR3 regions were amplified from RNA transcripts. The HTBI set primed first-round TCR CDR3 RT-PCR. Using its own MiXCR run on the multiplex PCR reads, TCRdb lists one record per CDR3 protein. The sample has 490,000 or so distinct CDR3 sequences; about 22% are singletons. Sequences were obtained from blood. The receptors were sampled from an older woman with Graves' ophthalmopathy.

Note on this clonotype: This may stem from a read error, because a much larger clone lies one nucleotide away. The chain links TRBV2 to TRBJ2-1; 10 bases line up with TRBD2. This CDR3 has 14 amino acids. The germline V gene encodes CDR1 SNHLY and CDR2 FYNNEI. J gave up 10 bases and V 7 bases, and 10 bases lay outside the gene matches. The CDR3, as DNA: TGTGCCAGCACCGGACTAGCGGCTTCCGGGGAGCAGTTCTTC. Protein sequence: CASTGLAASGEQFF.

This sequence joins TRBV2 and TRBJ1-3, with D unresolved. The germline V and J ends were trimmed by 5 bases and 0 bases, with 8 bases remaining between them. Germline loops: CDR1 SNHLY, CDR2 FYNNEI. This CDR3 has 14 amino acids. DNA of the CDR3: TGTGCCAGCAGTATCCGAGGCTCTGGAAACACCATATATTTT. Translated: CASSIRGSGNTIYF.

This clonotype occurred once. The V gene is TRBV6-5, the J gene TRBJ2-1; 10 bases align to TRBD1. CDR3 length equals 15 residues. CDR1 is MNHEY and CDR2 is SVGAGI in the germline V gene. V dropped 5 bases and J dropped 5; count of bases not matched to a gene: 6. The CDR3 is CASSNRDRGHNEQFF. CDR3 bases: TGTGCCAGCAGTAACCGGGACAGGGGCCACAATGAGCAGTTCTTC.

The chain recombines TRBV12-3 or TRBV12-4 with TRBJ1-3; D might be TRBD1 (5 bases). The CDR3 has 15 amino acids. Trimming removed 4 bases at V and 0 bases at J, with 10 bases between. CDR3 loop: CASSWGALSGNTIYF. In nucleotides, the CDR3 is TGTGCCAGCAGTTGGGGCGCCCTCTCTGGAAACACCATATATTTT.

This rearrangement joins TRBV20-1 to TRBJ2-3; 7 positions match TRBD2. Germline V lookup: CDR1 DFQATT, CDR2 SNEGSKA (reference sequence). With V trimmed by 4 bases and J by 4 bases, 11 bases remained unmatched. This CDR3 has 15 residues. CDR3 loop: CSAKGRAGRADTQYF. Here the CDR3 DNA reads TGCAGTGCTAAGGGCCGAGCGGGGCGGGCAGATACGCAGTATTTT.

This clonotype was detected only a few times. The V gene is TRBV7-9, the J gene TRBJ1-4, with D unresolved. The germline gives CDR1 SEHNR, CDR2 FQNEAQ (reference sequence). The CDR3 has 17 residues. Trimming took off 3 bases at V and 6 bases at J, with 20 bases between the two ends. CDR3 sequence (DNA): TGTGCCAGCAGCTTTGGATTCTCCGCGCTAGAAGATGAAAAACTGTTTTTT. Protein product: CASSFGFSALEDEKLFF. The variable domain in full, with the rest retrieved from reference TRBV7-9 and TRBJ1-4, is DTGVSQNPRHKITKRGQNVTFRCDPISEHNRLYWYRQTLGQGPEFLTYFQNEAQLEKSRLLSDRFSAERPKGSFSTLEIQRTEQGDSAMYLCASSFGFSALEDEKLFFGSGTQLSVL.

The sample holds many counts of this clonotype. The chain uses TRBV12-3 or TRBV12-4 and TRBJ2-5; D gene ambiguous. The CDR3 totals 13 residues. Trimming removed 2 bases at V and 5 bases at J, with 9 bases between. This chain's CDR3 is CASSLLSTETQYF. CDR3 nucleotides: TGTGCCAGCAGTTTATTGAGTACGGAGACCCAGTACTTC.

This sequence joins TRBV14 and TRBJ2-1; 7 bases agree with TRBD1. The V segment lost 4 bases and the J segment 6 bases; nucleotides outside the gene matches: 9. Germline assignment: CDR1 SGHDN and CDR2 FVKESK. The CDR3 runs to 15 residues. The CDR3 region is CASSRQPTGFNEQFF. CDR3 DNA sequence: TGTGCCAGCAGCCGGCAGCCGACAGGGTTCAATGAGCAGTTCTTC.

This chain links TRBV6-2 or TRBV6-3 with TRBJ2-7; TRBD2 matches at 9 bases. The ends lost 10 bases at V and 3 bases at J; junction bases unmatched: 7. The germline V gene encodes CDR1 MNHEY and CDR2 SVGEGT. The CDR3 loop spans 13 amino acids. CDR3 sequence reads: CAIAASGIYEQYF. For the CDR3, the DNA is TGTGCCATCGCGGCTAGCGGGATCTACGAGCAGTACTTC.

The chain uses TRBV10-3 and TRBJ1-1; no definite D call. Germline loops: CDR1 ENHRY, CDR2 SYGVKD. Trimming removed 3 bases from V and 7 bases from J, with 12 bases in between. The CDR3 loop spans 13 amino acids. The DNA of the CDR3 is TGTGCCATCAGTGATTTAGACGGTATTGAAGCTTTCTTT. Translating it yields CAISDLDGIEAFF.

The chain couples TRBV2 to TRBJ2-1; D might be TRBD2 (6 bases). Per the germline V gene, CDR1 is SNHLY and CDR2 is FYNNEI. The CDR3 length is 16 residues. Deletions cut 6 bases from V and 5 bases from J, with 20 bases between. The CDR3 coding sequence is TGTGCCAGCAGCATCGCACTACTAGCTGCTAACAATGAGCAGTTCTTC. The encoded protein is CASSIALLAANNEQFF.

There are many counts of this clonotype. The genes are TRBV20-1 and TRBJ1-1, with D unresolved. Germline values: CDR1 DFQATT, CDR2 SNEGSKA (reference sequence). Trimming shortened V by 8 bases and J by 2 bases, and 18 bases separated the two germline ends. The CDR3 is 14 amino acids. Here the CDR3 reads CSTSRDTANTEAFF. For the CDR3, the DNA is TGCAGTACCTCAAGAGACACAGCAAACACTGAAGCTTTCTTT.

This clonotype was observed many times. This sequence joins TRBV7-6 and TRBJ1-5; D remains ambiguous. V was cut by 3 bases and J by 6 bases, with 12 bases left in between. This CDR3 contains 14 residues. Germline V gives CDR1 SGHVS, CDR2 FNYEAQ. CDR3 loop: CASSFTGSGQPQHF. The CDR3 coding sequence is TGTGCCAGCAGCTTTACCGGATCTGGTCAGCCCCAGCATTTT.

This clonotype was observed many times. The chain carries TRBV28 and TRBJ2-1; D gene uncertain. Trimming removed 5 bases at V and 7 bases at J, with 6 bases between. The V gene's germline CDR1 is MDHEN and CDR2 SYDVKM. The CDR3 extends over 11 amino acids. CDR3 sequence (DNA): TGTGCCAGCAGTACTTTAAATGAGCAGTTCTTC. This codes for CASSTLNEQFF.

In its sample, this clonotype was seen many times. The chain recombines TRBV11-2 with TRBJ2-5; D may be TRBD1 (5 bases). The V and J ends lost 4 bases and 2 bases respectively, with 17 bases between them. Germline CDR1 and CDR2: SGHAT and FQNNGV. The CDR3 runs 16 residues. CDR3 sequence reads: CASSSRPVTAQETQYF. Written as DNA, the CDR3 is TGTGCCAGCAGCTCCCGGCCCGTGACAGCACAAGAGACCCAGTACTTC. Complete variable domain (other parts from reference TRBV11-2 and TRBJ2-5): EAGVAQSPRYKIIEKRQSVAFWCNPISGHATLYWYQQILGQGPKLLIQFQNNGVVDDSQLPKDRFSAERLKGVDSTLKIQPAKLEDSAVYLCASSSRPVTAQETQYFGPGTRLLVL.

In its sample, this clonotype was seen a few times. J is TRBJ1-2 and V is TRBV29-1; TRBD1 is a possible D gene (6 bases). V lost 4 bases and J lost 0, with 18 bases in between. The CDR3 extends over 16 amino acids. CDR1 and CDR2 from the germline V gene are SQVTM and ANQGSEA. The CDR3 is CSVGGGPGEANYGYTF. In DNA form, the CDR3 reads TGCAGCGTTGGGGGGGGCCCAGGTGAAGCTAACTATGGCTACACCTTC.